This TCR beta chain was recovered during a study of vaccination and CD4 T cells after COVID-19. Overall study context: Six male and four female convalescents took part, two of them Hispanic.

Germline V gene sequence: CDR1 ENHRY, CDR2 SYGVKD. The CDR3 runs to 14 residues. V was trimmed by 0 bases and J by 6 bases, leaving 9 bases between them. Sequenced with the Oncomine TCR Beta short-read assay was DNA taken from cultured CD4+ T cells. In TCRdb, the PCR reads were re-called with MiXCR into one record per CDR3 protein. The repertoire consists of fewer than 15,000 distinct CDR3 sequences, with roughly 53% occurring once and the leading ten covering around 9.1%. Whole-study results and caveats: A median approximately 86% of convalescent patients' SARS-CoV-2-reactive clones emerged only after vaccination. Spike mono-reactivity applied to 304 of 307 vaccine-specific clones detected in convalescent patients.

Indicated treatment: roughly ten-day PBMC culture with coronavirus spike peptide pools or control peptides (ViraFEST assay). About this clonotype itself: What it binds is unknown.

The sequence came from a human donor who had recovered from COVID-19. The chain links TRBV10-3 to TRBJ1-5, with D unresolved. The material was CD4+ T cells from blood, cultured in vitro, obtained before SARS-CoV-2 vaccination. The DNA of the CDR3 is TGTGCCATCAGTGAGTCGGGAGGGTTTCAGCCCCAGCATTTT. Translated, it gives CAISESGGFQPQHF.